These T cell receptor beta chains were read from a single sample in a study of regulatory T cells in long-lasting Graves disease. In TCRdb, the multiplex PCR reads were re-called with MiXCR into one record per CDR3 protein. Among hundreds of thousands of distinct CDR3 sequences listed, roughly 15% were seen once. This sample also appeared in a second study, on T cells in Graves' hyperthyroidism and ophthalmopathy.

Material: peripheral blood mononuclear cells (PBMCs), obtained at new diagnosis, from a patient treated with antithyroid drugs. The receptors here all came from a woman aged 25-40 years with Graves disease. Both conserved end residues are part of each CDR3. A D gene is named only where the DNA matches it firmly. Size is omitted from some rows. Given values are once, few, many or a class for expanded clones.

clone_size,j_call,v_call,d_call,cdr3_nt,cdr3_aa
many,TRBJ2-5,TRBV7-2,NA,TGTGCCAGCAGCTTAGCTGGGCAGGGTGAGACCCAGTACTTC,CASSLAGQGETQYF
many,TRBJ1-1,TRBV30,NA,TGTGCCTGGAGTGGGGGGGCCCAGCGGACTGAAGCTTTCTTT,CAWSGGAQRTEAFF
few,TRBJ2-2,TRBV4-1,NA,TGCGCCAGCAGCCAAGATCTGACCGGGGAGCTGTTTTTT,CASSQDLTGELFF
NA,TRBJ1-3,TRBV9,NA,TGTGCCGGCAGCGTAGAGGGCCTTTTTGGAAACACCATATATTTT,CAGSVEGLFGNTIYF
NA,TRBJ1-2,TRBV19,NA,TGTGCCAGTAGTGGGAGCGGTGGCTACACCTTC,CASSGSGGYTF
many,TRBJ2-7,TRBV10-3,TRBD2,TGTGCCATCAGTCAGAACCCGGGACTAGCGGGAAACGAGCAGTACTTC,CAISQNPGLAGNEQYF
many,TRBJ1-1,TRBV30,NA,TGTGCCTGGCAACCCAATATCGGGGAGGGAGCTTTCTTT,CAWQPNIGEGAFF
NA,TRBJ1-2,TRBV27,TRBD1,TGTGCCAGCAGTTCGACAGGGGTGTCCTATGGCTACACCTTC,CASSSTGVSYGYTF
many,TRBJ2-2,TRBV6-5,TRBD1,TGTGCCAGCAGTTACGTTCGGGACAGGCCTAACACCGGGGAGCTGTTTTTT,CASSYVRDRPNTGELFF
many,TRBJ2-1,TRBV6-2/TRBV6-3,NA,TGTGCCAGCGGGGGGACACGGTACAATGAGCAGTTCTTC,CASGGTRYNEQFF
NA,TRBJ2-1,TRBV27,TRBD2,TGTGCCAGCAGTTTAGTCGCGGGAGTGGATGAGCAGTTCTTC,CASSLVAGVDEQFF
many,TRBJ2-1,TRBV20-1,TRBD2,TGCAGTCCCCTAGCGGGAGGATTCTACAATGAGCAGTTCTTC,CSPLAGGFYNEQFF
many,TRBJ1-1,TRBV28,NA,TGTGCCAGCAGTCGCGACGGTCCTGAAGCTTTCTTT,CASSRDGPEAFF
NA,TRBJ1-6,TRBV11-2,NA,TGTGCCAGCAGCACTGGTGGGGACAATAATTCACCCCTCCACTTT,CASSTGGDNNSPLHF
many,TRBJ1-5,TRBV27,NA,TGTGCCAGCAGTTTCTCTGGAGGTGGCCAGCCCCAGCATTTT,CASSFSGGGQPQHF
NA,TRBJ2-1,TRBV5-4,NA,TGTGCCAGCAGCTTGATGGGGGGTAAGGGATTGTTCTTC,CASSLMGGKGLFF
many,TRBJ2-7,TRBV5-1,TRBD1,TGCGCCAGCAGCTTGGGGGCCACAGGGGGTCGGGCCTACGAGCAGTACTTC,CASSLGATGGRAYEQYF
many,TRBJ2-3,TRBV30,TRBD2,TGTGCCTGTCCCCTGGGGACTAGTCTCCCAGATACGCAGTATTTT,CACPLGTSLPDTQYF
NA,TRBJ2-7,TRBV4-1,TRBD2,TGCGCCAGCAGCCAGTCCGGGACTAGCGTACCCTACGAGCAGTACTTC,CASSQSGTSVPYEQYF
NA,TRBJ2-3,TRBV2,NA,TGTGCCAGCAGTTCTGCTTTCGGGGTAATCGGCACAGATACGCAGTATTTT,CASSSAFGVIGTDTQYF
many,TRBJ2-1,TRBV24-1,TRBD2,TGTGCCACCAGTGACCCCCACTGGGCTAGCGGAAATGAGCAGTTCTTC,CATSDPHWASGNEQFF
few,TRBJ2-3,TRBV20-1,TRBD2,TGCAGTCTCTCAACGGCGGATATAGGACTAGCGGCTAGCACAGATACGCAGTATTTT,CSLSTADIGLAASTDTQYF
NA,TRBJ2-7,TRBV30,TRBD2,TGTGCCTGGAACGCGGGGACTAGCTACGAGCAGTACTTC,CAWNAGTSYEQYF
NA,TRBJ1-5,TRBV20-1,TRBD1,TGCAGTGCCTATGACTGGGGACAGGGGGCTGATAGCAATCAGCCCCAGCATTTT,CSAYDWGQGADSNQPQHF
many,TRBJ1-3,TRBV3-1,NA,TGTGCCAGCAGCCATCCCGGAAACACCATATATTTT,CASSHPGNTIYF
many,TRBJ2-3,TRBV7-6,TRBD2,TGTGCCAGCAGCTCCCCCGTACTAGCGGGAGCGGGGGACACAGATACGCAGTATTTT,CASSSPVLAGAGDTDTQYF
few,TRBJ2-1,TRBV7-9,NA,TGTGCCTGGGAGGGGGTCGGGTACAATGAGCAGTTCTTC,CAWEGVGYNEQFF
many,TRBJ1-1,TRBV7-9,NA,TGTGCCAGCAGCTTTACGGGAGTAGCTTTCTTT,CASSFTGVAFF
few,TRBJ2-5,TRBV12-5,NA,TGTGCTAGTGGTTTGGGACAGGAGAACAAAGAGACCCAGTACTTC,CASGLGQENKETQYF